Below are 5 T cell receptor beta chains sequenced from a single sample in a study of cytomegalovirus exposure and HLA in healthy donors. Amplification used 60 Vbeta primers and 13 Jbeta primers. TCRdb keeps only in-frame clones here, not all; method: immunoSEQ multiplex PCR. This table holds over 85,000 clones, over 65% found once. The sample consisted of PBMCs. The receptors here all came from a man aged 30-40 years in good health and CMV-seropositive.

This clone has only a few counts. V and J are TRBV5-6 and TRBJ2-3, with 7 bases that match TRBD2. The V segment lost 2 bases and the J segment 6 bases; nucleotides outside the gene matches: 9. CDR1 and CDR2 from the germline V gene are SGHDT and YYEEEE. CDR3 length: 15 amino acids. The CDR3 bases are TGTGCCAGCAGCTTTGCACGGGGGGTGTCTGATACGCAGTATTTT. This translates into CASSFARGVSDTQYF.

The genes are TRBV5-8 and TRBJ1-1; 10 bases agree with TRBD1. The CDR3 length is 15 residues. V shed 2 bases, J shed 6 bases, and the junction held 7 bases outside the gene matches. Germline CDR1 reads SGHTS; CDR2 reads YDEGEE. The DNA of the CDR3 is TGTGCCAGCAGCTTCCGGACAGGGGGATTGGCTGAAGCTTTCTTT. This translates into CASSFRTGGLAEAFF.

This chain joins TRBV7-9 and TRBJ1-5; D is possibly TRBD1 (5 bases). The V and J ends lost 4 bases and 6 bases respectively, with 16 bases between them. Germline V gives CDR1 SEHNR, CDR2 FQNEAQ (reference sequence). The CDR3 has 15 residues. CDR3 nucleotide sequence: TGTGCCAGCAGCTCGGGACTAGATGGACCTCAGCCCCAGCATTTT. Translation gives CASSSGLDGPQPQHF.

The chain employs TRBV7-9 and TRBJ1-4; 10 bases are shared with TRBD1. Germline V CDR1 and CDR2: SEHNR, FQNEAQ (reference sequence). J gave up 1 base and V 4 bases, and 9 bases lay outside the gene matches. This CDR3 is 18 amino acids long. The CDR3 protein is CASSSRTGGWRTNEKLFF. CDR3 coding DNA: TGTGCCAGCAGCTCGCGGACAGGGGGGTGGCGAACTAATGAAAAACTGTTTTTT.

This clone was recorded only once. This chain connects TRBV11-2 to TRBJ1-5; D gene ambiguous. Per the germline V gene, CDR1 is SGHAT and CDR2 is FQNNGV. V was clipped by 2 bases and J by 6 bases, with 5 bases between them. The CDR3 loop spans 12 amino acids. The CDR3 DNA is TGTGCCAGCAGCTTACTCGGTCAGCCCCAGCATTTT. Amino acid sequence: CASSLLGQPQHF.